What follows is one TCR beta chain and its context. What it binds is unknown. Profiling relied on immunoSEQ multiplex PCR, and the TCRdb table lists in-frame clones only, not all of them. The repertoire holds 62,000 or so clones, with 80% as singletons. The CDR3 is 16 residues long. Germline assignment: CDR1 SGHDT and CDR2 YYEEEE. The ends lost 1 base at V and 3 bases at J; junction bases unmatched: 7. These data originate in a study of vaccination effects on CD4 cells after COVID-19. Overall study: Vaccine administered to participants consisted of two doses of either BNT162b2 or mRNA-1273.

Antigen-specific CD4+ T cells were expanded with viral peptide pools in the ViraFEST assay before sequencing. The culture ran for nine to eleven days, and then CD4+ T cells were isolated. Vaccine recipients had no previous SARS-CoV-2 infection; their nucleocapsid antibodies were negative. Replacing half the medium with IL-2 medium was done on days 3 and 7. General study results and limits: Marked clonal contraction of both clone types appeared late after vaccination.

Source: CD4+ T cells from PBMCs cultured with SARS-CoV-2 spike peptides, taken before COVID-19 vaccination. This chain uses TRBV5-6 with TRBJ1-5, with 7 bases matching TRBD1. The sequence came from a human donor who received a COVID-19 vaccine. The DNA of the CDR3 is TGTGCCAGCAGCTTGAGAAAGGGACAGATCAATCAGCCCCAGCATTTT. Protein product: CASSLRKGQINQPQHF.